These 10 T cell receptor beta chains share one sample of origin, sequenced in a study of T cells in women clearing cervical HPV infection. Produced via immunoSEQ multiplex PCR; TCRdb's table is partial and in-frame only. The table lists fewer than 35,000 clones. Sequencing was done on a sample of blood buffy coat. The source is a woman between 18 and 69 years old with a cervical HPV16 infection that either progressed to CIN3+ or cleared (not recorded which).

On this clone: The CDR3 is cut off 3 residues early in the read; its end comes from the germline J gene. The chain employs TRBV5-1 and TRBJ1-2; 7 bases agree with TRBD1. This CDR3 has 17 residues. Germline loops: CDR1 SGHRS, CDR2 YFSETQ. With 0 bases clipped from V and 6 bases from J, the junction kept 14 bases outside the gene matches. Here the CDR3 reads CASSLDRRETGTDGYTF. The sequenced CDR3 bases are TGCGCCAGCAGCTTGGACCGACGGGAGACAGGGACGGATGGC.

As for this clone: The read comes to an end 3 residues before the CDR3 does, leaving the germline J gene to fill in the end. V is TRBV7-6 and J is TRBJ2-1; a possible D gene is TRBD2 (5 bases). V was cut by 6 bases and J by 8 bases, with 20 bases left in between. This CDR3 spans 15 amino acids. Germline V CDR1 and CDR2: SGHVS, FNYEAQ. The sequenced CDR3 bases are TGTGCCAGCAGTTTGAGGGTAGCAGACGGGGATGAG. Protein product: CASSLRVADGDE. The full CDR3 is CASSLRVADGDEQFF.

Notes on this clone: The CDR3 is cut off 3 residues early in the read; its end comes from the germline J gene. This chain joins TRBV6-1 and TRBJ2-1; no clear D gene. The germline CDR1 and CDR2 sequences are MNHNS and SASEGT. Trimming shortened V by 1 base and J by 4 bases, and 5 bases separated the two germline ends. The CDR3 is 13 amino acids. The chain's CDR3 is CASSEDGYNEQFF. The DNA read from the CDR3 is TGTGCCAGCAGTGAAGACGGGTACAATGAG.

Note on this clone: The read ends 3 residues early relative to the CDR3; the germline J gene fills the gap. The J gene is TRBJ2-1, the V gene TRBV20-1, with 12 bases aligning to TRBD2. This CDR3 has 14 residues. The V gene end was trimmed by 6 bases and the J gene end by 6 bases; junction bases not matched to a gene: 6. The V gene's germline CDR1 is DFQATT and CDR2 SNEGSKA (reference sequence). Here the CDR3 reads CSAGLAGGRNEQFF. The covered CDR3 bases are TGCAGTGCGGGTCTAGCGGGGGGGCGCAATGAG.

A word on this clone: The read gets to within 3 residues of the CDR3 end, and the germline J gene fills in the rest. V gene TRBV9 combines with J gene TRBJ2-2, with TRBD1 identical over 7 bases. Germline loops: CDR1 SGDLS, CDR2 YYNGEE. The V segment lost 3 bases and the J segment 7 bases; nucleotides outside the gene matches: 6. The CDR3 spans 14 residues. The CDR3 DNA, read in part, is TGTGCCAGCAGCGCCCCACAGGGGATCGGGGAG. This encodes CASSAPQGIGE. The CDR3 reads in full as CASSAPQGIGELFF.

Comments on this clone: The sequence runs out 3 residues before the end of the CDR3; the remainder is reconstructed from the germline J gene. The V call is TRBV10-1, the J call TRBJ1-1; TRBD1 agrees at 8 bases. The CDR3 consists of 15 residues. Per germline, CDR1 WNHNN and CDR2 SYGVQD (reference sequence). Trimming at V came to 9 bases and at J to 1 base, leaving 10 bases not matched to a gene. Incomplete CDR3 DNA: TGCGCCAGACCACAGGGGGGAGAGGAGAACACTGAA. It yields the protein CARPQGGEENTE. The CDR3 in full is CARPQGGEENTEAFF.

Remarks on this clone: The missing CDR3 end, 3 residues past where the read stops, is filled in from the germline J gene. V usage is TRBV29-1 and J usage is TRBJ2-3; a weak D match, TRBD2 (6 bases). Per the germline V gene, CDR1 is SQVTM and CDR2 is ANQGSEA. The CDR3 is 15 amino acids. The ends were cut back, 5 bases at V and 0 bases at J, with 15 bases in the middle. CDR3 residues: CSVYGTSTSTDTQYF. The sequenced CDR3 bases are TGCAGCGTTTACGGGACTTCAACTAGCACAGATACG.

With regard to this clone: Coverage ceases 3 residues before the CDR3 finishes, and the germline J gene fills in the end. The rearrangement joins TRBV7-2 to TRBJ2-1; D possibly corresponds to TRBD2 (5 bases). Germline CDR1 reads SGHTA; CDR2 reads FQGNSA. Trimming took off 8 bases at V and 8 bases at J, with 19 bases between the two ends. This CDR3 has 14 amino acids. The CDR3 protein is CASLRRFDSDEQFF. The DNA read from the CDR3 is TGTGCCAGCCTTCGCAGGTTCGATAGCGATGAG. Full variable domain (outside the CDR3, taken from reference TRBV7-2 and TRBJ2-1): GAGVSQSPSNKVTEKGKDVELRCDPISGHTALYWYRQSLGQGLEFLIYFQGNSAPDKSGLPSDRFSAERTGGSVSTLTIQRTQQEDSAVYLCASLRRFDSDEQFFGPGTRLTVL.

Remarks on this clone: The read halts 3 residues ahead of the CDR3 end, with the missing end drawn from the germline J gene. The V and J genes are TRBV7-9 and TRBJ1-6, with a possible D match to TRBD1 (6 bases). The CDR3 covers 14 residues. V shed 5 bases and J shed 9 bases, with 14 bases lying between them. Germline values: CDR1 SEHNR, CDR2 FQNEAQ (reference sequence). CDR3 DNA (partial): TGTGCCAGCAGCCTCACAGGGTCTGGTTCACCC. Translating it yields CASSLTGSGSP. The whole CDR3 protein is CASSLTGSGSPLHF.

A note on this clone: Read coverage stops 3 residues before the CDR3 terminus; the germline J gene supplies the remainder. The V call is TRBV5-4, the J call TRBJ2-5; 8 nucleotides match TRBD2. The CDR3 spans 15 residues. Unmatched junction bases numbered 1, after V lost 0 bases and J lost 0 bases. Germline CDR1 is SGHNT and CDR2 is YYREEE (reference sequence). The sequenced CDR3 bases are TGTGCCAGCAGCTTGGGAGCGGGGGACCAAGAGACC. This translates into CASSLGAGDQET. The complete CDR3 sequence is CASSLGAGDQETQYF.